What follows are 24 T cell receptor beta chains derived from one specimen sequenced in a study of cytomegalovirus exposure and HLA in healthy donors. The PCR contained 60 Vbeta and 13 Jbeta primers. The assay was immunoSEQ multiplex PCR, and TCRdb's table has in-frame clones only and misses some. The sample yields roughly 120,000 clones, of which the top ten take up around 2.7%. The sequenced sample was PBMCs. These receptors all stem from a man under 40 in good health and CMV-seronegative.

The rearrangement uses TRBV5-4 and TRBJ1-1, with D perhaps matching TRBD1 (5 bases). V was shortened by 4 bases and J by 1 base, with 8 bases between the two germline ends. CDR1 and CDR2 (germline): SGHNT, YYREEE (reference sequence). This CDR3 is built from 13 residues. The CDR3 spells CASSTTGNTEAFF. CDR3 nucleotides: TGTGCCAGCAGCACAACAGGGAACACTGAAGCTTTCTTT.

This sequence joins TRBV18 and TRBJ2-3; 10 nucleotides match TRBD2. Losses at the gene ends were 6 bases for V and 0 bases for J; bases not matched to a gene: 6. Per germline, CDR1 KGHSH and CDR2 LQKENI. The CDR3 totals 16 residues. CDR3 in amino acids: CASSLQTSGSTDTQYF. DNA of the CDR3: TGTGCCAGCTCGCTCCAGACTAGCGGGAGCACAGATACGCAGTATTTT.

This sequence joins TRBV5-1 and TRBJ2-1; TRBD1 might be the D (5 bases). Trimming removed 0 bases at V and 5 bases at J, with 9 bases between. CDR3 length: 14 residues. Germline V lookup: CDR1 SGHRS, CDR2 YFSETQ. The CDR3 DNA follows: TGCGCCAGCAGCTTGGCCCCAGGGAACAATGAGCAGTTCTTC. Residues: CASSLAPGNNEQFF.

As to this clone: The junction departs from the called germline gene at one end, perhaps through a read error. The rearrangement uses TRBV5-1 and TRBJ1-1, with D unresolved. In germline, CDR1 is SGHRS, CDR2 YFSETQ. The CDR3 consists of 13 residues. CDR3 loop: CVSSLGGNAEAFF. The CDR3 DNA is TGCGTCAGCAGCTTGGGAGGGAACGCTGAAGCTTTCTTT.

The CDR3 loop reads CASSLAFAGAGTEAFF. The CDR3 DNA is TGTGCCAGCAGCTTAGCTTTTGCGGGGGCGGGCACTGAAGCTTTCTTT. The genes are TRBV7-2 and TRBJ1-1, with D possibly matching TRBD1 (6 bases). This CDR3 has 16 residues. The germline V gene encodes CDR1 SGHTA and CDR2 FQGNSA. The V end lost 0 bases, the J end lost 4 bases, and 15 bases lay between the germline ends.

The chain combines TRBV7-2 with TRBJ2-7; 12 bases map to TRBD2. After removal of 5 bases from V and 4 bases from J, the junction contained 6 bases not matched to a gene. Germline-derived CDR1 and CDR2 are SGHTA and FQGNSA. The CDR3 runs to 15 residues. The CDR3 nucleotides read TGTGCCAGCAGCCAGACTAGCGGGAGTGGTTACGAGCAGTACTTC. It is translated as CASSQTSGSGYEQYF.

With respect to this clone: The germline gene is not matched at one end of the junction; a read error may be the cause. This specimen includes other DNA sequences encoding the same CDR3. The V call is TRBV7-3, the J call TRBJ2-3; TRBD1 agrees at 10 bases. The CDR3 extends over 16 amino acids. Germline V gene sequence: CDR1 SGHTA, CDR2 FQGTGA. CDR3: CASSPGGQGNADTQYF. DNA of the CDR3: TGCGCCAGCAGCCCCGGGGGACAGGGGAACGCAGATACGCAGTATTTT.

This rearrangement joins TRBV7-9 to TRBJ2-5; the match to TRBD2 covers 7 bases. The ends lost 5 bases at V and 3 bases at J; junction bases unmatched: 6. The germline CDR1 and CDR2 sequences are SEHNR and FQNEAQ (reference sequence). The CDR3 length is 14 residues. The CDR3 loop is CASSGRGGEETQYF. In nucleotides, the CDR3 is TGTGCCAGCAGCGGTAGGGGAGGGGAAGAGACCCAGTACTTC.

This chain uses TRBV5-6 with TRBJ2-2, with D uncertain. This CDR3 has 14 residues. V was trimmed by 4 bases and J by 3 bases, leaving 10 bases between them. Germline V gene lookup returns CDR1 SGHDT and CDR2 YYEEEE. The CDR3 region is CASSPQYDTGELFF. The CDR3 DNA is TGTGCCAGCAGCCCGCAGTATGACACCGGGGAGCTGTTTTTT.

The CDR3 loop reads CASLSDRATEAFF. For the CDR3, the DNA is TGTGCCAGCCTCAGCGATAGAGCCACTGAAGCTTTCTTT. This rearrangement joins TRBV25-1 to TRBJ1-1, with no clear D. Trimming took 8 bases from V and 4 from J, leaving 14 bases between them. Germline V gene sequence: CDR1 MGHDK, CDR2 SYGVNS. This CDR3 has 13 amino acids.

With respect to this clone: One end of the junction does not line up with germline, which may come from a read error. V usage is TRBV6-6 and J usage is TRBJ1-4; D unclear. The CDR3 has 14 amino acids. Germline values: CDR1 MNHNY, CDR2 SVGAGI (reference sequence). CDR3 sequence (DNA): TGTGCCAGCAGTCAACAGCCCCTAAATGAAAGACTGTTTTTT. Encoded protein: CASSQQPLNERLFF.

The chain is built from TRBV6-5 and TRBJ1-3; 9 nucleotides match TRBD1. CDR1 MNHEY and CDR2 SVGAGI come from the germline V gene. This CDR3 spans 11 amino acids. The CDR3 loop reads CGTGAGNTIYF. In nucleotides, the CDR3 is TGTGGGACAGGGGCTGGAAACACCATATATTTT.

The genes are TRBV9 and TRBJ1-1; 7 nucleotides align to TRBD1. The CDR3 extends over 16 amino acids. V was pared by 2 bases and J by 3 bases, with 10 bases of the junction left unmatched. Per germline, CDR1 SGDLS and CDR2 YYNGEE. The CDR3 nucleotides read TGTGCCAGCAGCGTTGGGGATAGGGGGCAGGACACTGAAGCTTTCTTT. Protein product: CASSVGDRGQDTEAFF.

The V call is TRBV25-1, the J call TRBJ2-2; 8 nucleotides line up with TRBD1. V lost 4 bases to trimming and J lost 5 bases; unmatched junction nucleotides: 3. The CDR3 length is 14 residues. Germline lookup yields CDR1 MGHDK and CDR2 SYGVNS. The CDR3 coding sequence is TGTGCCAGCAGTGGGGACAGGTATACCGGGGAGCTGTTTTTT. It translates to CASSGDRYTGELFF.

The chain employs TRBV6-5 and TRBJ1-1; 7 nucleotides agree with TRBD1. The length of the CDR3 is 14 residues. Germline CDR1 MNHEY, CDR2 SVGAGI. With V trimmed by 6 bases and J by 6 bases, 10 bases remained unmatched. The CDR3 bases are TGTGCCAGCAGCCCCAATTATCAGGGGGCTGAAGCTTTCTTT. Its translation is CASSPNYQGAEAFF.

The chain couples TRBV7-8 to TRBJ2-1; the D gene is possibly TRBD1 (6 bases). The CDR3 loop spans 15 amino acids. Per the germline V gene, CDR1 is SGHVS and CDR2 is FQNEAQ. V dropped 5 bases and J dropped 6 bases, with 17 bases sitting between them. The CDR3 sequence is CASSPGQLLGNEQFF. The CDR3 nucleotides read TGTGCCAGCAGCCCGGGACAACTCTTGGGCAATGAGCAGTTCTTC.

The chain joins TRBV6-1 to TRBJ1-1, with 10 bases matching TRBD1. This CDR3 contains 14 residues. The germline V gene encodes CDR1 MNHNS and CDR2 SASEGT. J lost 6 bases, V lost 4 bases, and 5 bases had no gene match. The CDR3 DNA reads as TGTGCCAGCAGTGGAGACAGGGGGCTTGCTGAAGCTTTCTTT. Amino acids: CASSGDRGLAEAFF.

The rearrangement joins TRBV19 to TRBJ1-5; 9 bases are a match to TRBD1. The V gene's germline CDR1 is LNHDA and CDR2 SQIVND (reference sequence). V was pared by 3 bases and J by 3 bases, with 6 bases of the junction left unmatched. The CDR3 covers 16 residues. In DNA form, the CDR3 reads TGTGCCAGTAGTATCTCGGACAGGGGCCACAATCAGCCCCAGCATTTT. Translation: CASSISDRGHNQPQHF.

The chain recombines TRBV25-1 with TRBJ2-1, with TRBD2 as a possible D gene (6 bases). Germline CDR1 is MGHDK and CDR2 is SYGVNS. Trimming removed 6 bases at V and 2 bases at J, with 14 bases between. The CDR3 length is 15 residues. The CDR3 bases are TGTGCCAGCAGGGTCGGCGGGGCCCCCTACAATGAGCAGTTCTTC. It specifies CASRVGGAPYNEQFF. The entire variable domain, with the rest obtained from reference TRBV25-1 and TRBJ2-1, is as follows: EADIYQTPRYLVIGTGKKITLECSQTMGHDKMYWYQQDPGMELHLIHYSYGVNSTEKGDLSSESTVSRIRTEHFPLTLESARPSHTSQYLCASRVGGAPYNEQFFGPGTRLTVL.

The chain uses TRBV5-1 and TRBJ2-1, with D maybe TRBD2 (6 bases). Trimming stripped 4 bases from V and 0 bases from J, with 14 bases between. This CDR3 region has 16 residues. The germline V gene encodes CDR1 SGHRS and CDR2 YFSETQ. Written as DNA, the CDR3 is TGCGCCAGCAGCCTCGGTGCGGGAAGCTCCTACAATGAGCAGTTCTTC. It translates to CASSLGAGSSYNEQFF.

J is TRBJ1-1 and V is TRBV6-1, with D hard to call. The germline CDR1 and CDR2 sequences are MNHNS and SASEGT. V was trimmed by 1 base and J by 1 base, leaving 13 bases between them. This CDR3 has 16 residues. CDR3 coding DNA: TGTGCCAGCAGTGAAGAAGTGAGGATTACGAACACTGAAGCTTTCTTT. Residues: CASSEEVRITNTEAFF.

On this clone itself: Compared with germline, one end of the junction differs, possibly owing to a read error. The chain joins TRBV19 to TRBJ1-5; possible D gene TRBD1, 6 bases. This CDR3 comprises 14 residues. Per germline, CDR1 LNHDA and CDR2 SQIVND (reference sequence). CDR3 DNA: TGTGCCAGCAGTACCGGGACACACGATCAGCCCCAGCATTTT. It translates to CASSTGTHDQPQHF.

This chain connects TRBV7-3 to TRBJ2-1; D is perhaps TRBD2 (6 bases). Germline-derived CDR1 and CDR2 are SGHTA and FQGTGA. The CDR3 spans 16 residues. V shed 1 base and J shed 7 bases, with 17 bases lying between them. The chain's CDR3 is CASSLIGGIGENEQFF. The CDR3 nucleotides are TGTGCCAGCAGCTTAATTGGCGGGATTGGTGAAAATGAGCAGTTCTTC.

V and J are TRBV11-2 and TRBJ2-7; 7 bases align to TRBD2. The CDR3 totals 15 residues. The V gene end was trimmed by 2 bases and the J gene end by 2 bases; junction bases not matched to a gene: 6. CDR1 SGHAT and CDR2 FQNNGV come from the germline V gene. The CDR3 protein is CASSLRLADTYEQYF. The CDR3 DNA is TGTGCCAGCAGCTTACGGCTAGCGGACACCTACGAGCAGTACTTC.